These 5 T cell receptor beta chains originate from one sample sequenced in a study of shared clonotypes between healthy human individuals. Measured with immunoSEQ multiplex PCR; TCRdb has only the in-frame clones, and not every one. The sample yields hundreds of thousands of clones, around two thirds seen once. Sequenced material: memory CD4+ T cells sorted from blood. The subset denotes: CD45RA-negative fraction. These receptors all come from a woman aged 30 to 39 in good health.

This chain connects TRBV9 to TRBJ2-7; TRBD2 agrees at 9 bases. The germline CDR1 and CDR2 sequences are SGDLS and YYNGEE. J lost 1 base, V lost 3 bases, and 5 bases had no gene match. The CDR3 covers 15 residues. The CDR3 here is CASSEGTSMSYEQYF. The CDR3 coding sequence is TGTGCCAGCAGCGAGGGGACTAGCATGTCCTACGAGCAGTACTTC. Drawing the rest from reference TRBV9 and TRBJ2-7, the complete variable domain is DSGVTQTPKHLITATGQRVTLRCSPRSGDLSVYWYQQSLDQGLQFLIQYYNGEERAKGNILERFSAQQFPDLHSELNLSSLELGDSALYFCASSEGTSMSYEQYFGPGTRLTVT.

The J gene is TRBJ1-2, the V gene TRBV27; no definite D call. Germline CDR1 is MNHEY and CDR2 is SMNVEV (reference sequence). V lost 8 bases to trimming and J lost 2 bases, with 15 bases between them. The length of the CDR3 is 14 residues. In nucleotides, the CDR3 is TGTGCCAGCCGTTACGGCGGGGTAAACTATGGCTACACCTTC. Amino acid sequence: CASRYGGVNYGYTF.

The J gene is TRBJ1-2, the V gene TRBV6-1; no definite D call. Germline assignment: CDR1 MNHNS and CDR2 SASEGT. There are 13 residues in the CDR3. Trimming stripped 2 bases from V and 8 bases from J, with 12 bases between. CDR3 sequence: CASSERPFKGYTF. In DNA, the CDR3 is TGTGCCAGCAGTGAACGCCCGTTTAAGGGCTACACCTTC.

The rearrangement uses TRBV2 and TRBJ2-7; D is unclear. The CDR3 totals 11 residues. V shed 8 bases and J shed 3 bases, with 8 bases lying between them. Germline V gives CDR1 SNHLY, CDR2 FYNNEI. This chain's CDR3 is CASGDNYEQYF. Written as DNA, the CDR3 is TGTGCCAGCGGGGATAACTACGAGCAGTACTTC. Together with reference TRBV2 and TRBJ2-7, the CDR3 gives the full variable domain: EPEVTQTPSHQVTQMGQEVILRCVPISNHLYFYWYRQILGQKVEFLVSFYNNEISEKSEIFDDQFSVERPDGSNFTLKIRSTKLEDSAMYFCASGDNYEQYFGPGTRLTVT.

This clone was counted between two and nine times. The chain combines TRBV4-1 with TRBJ2-3; D is possibly TRBD2 (5 bases). Germline CDR1 MGHRA, CDR2 YSYEKL. V was shortened by 0 bases and J by 2 bases, with 15 bases between the two germline ends. The CDR3 is 17 amino acids. This chain's CDR3 is CASSQEAWRVATDTQYF. CDR3 nucleotides: TGCGCCAGCAGCCAAGAGGCATGGCGGGTGGCCACAGATACGCAGTATTTT.